This T cell receptor (beta chain) emerged from a study of metastatic and nonmetastatic thyroid tumors. Notes on the study in general: A significant increase in TCR beta diversity was reportedly seen in malignant thyroid tumors relative to benign nodules, in blood and tumor.

The entire patient cohort was treatment-naive prior to thyroid surgery. At least ten counts were recorded for this clone. What it recognizes is unknown. CDR3 length: 14 residues. Per germline, CDR1 SNHLY and CDR2 FYNNEI. V trimming: 2 bases; J trimming: 15 bases; junction bases outside the gene matches: 9. Source study methods: The study took CDR3 differences across clinicopathological groups and made a distant-metastasis classifier for papillary thyroid cancer from them. TCRdb recomputed clones from the PCR reads via MiXCR. TCRdb, not the original authors, processed these V and J calls. The sample lists about 39,000 clones, roughly 18% occurring once.

The chain uses TRBV2 and TRBJ1-6, with 8 bases identical to TRBD1. This sequence was found in a female donor with papillary thyroid cancer or a benign thyroid nodule (not recorded which). Some clones in this sample may be carry-over from other donors' samples. Sequencing was performed on blood. CDR3 nucleotides: TGTGCCAGCAGTGAACACCCGGGACAGGCAAGCCTCCACTTT. Translated: CASSEHPGQASLHF. Together with reference TRBV2 and TRBJ1-6, the CDR3 gives the full variable domain: EPEVTQTPSHQVTQMGQEVILRCVPISNHLYFYWYRQILGQKVEFLVSFYNNEISEKSEIFDDQFSVERPDGSNFTLKIRSTKLEDSAMYFCASSEHPGQASLHFGNGTRLTVT.